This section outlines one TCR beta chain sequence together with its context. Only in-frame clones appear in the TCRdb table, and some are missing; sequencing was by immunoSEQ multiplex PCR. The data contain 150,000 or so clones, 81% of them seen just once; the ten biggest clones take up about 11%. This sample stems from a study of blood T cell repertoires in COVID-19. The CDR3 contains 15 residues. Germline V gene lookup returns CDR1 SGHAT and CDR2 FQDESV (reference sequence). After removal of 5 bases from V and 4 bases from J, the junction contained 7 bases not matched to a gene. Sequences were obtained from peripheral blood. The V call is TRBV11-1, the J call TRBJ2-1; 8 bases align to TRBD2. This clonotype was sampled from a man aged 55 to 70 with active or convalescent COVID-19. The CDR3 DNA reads TGTGCCAGCAGCATTACTAGCGGACCTTACAATGAGCAGTTCTTC. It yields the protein CASSITSGPYNEQFF.